The 21 T cell receptor beta chains below all came from one sample that was sequenced in a study of cytomegalovirus exposure and HLA in healthy donors. Measured with immunoSEQ multiplex PCR; TCRdb has only the in-frame clones, and not every one. The sample records 200,000 to 250,000 clones, 80% to 90% being singletons. Material for sequencing was PBMCs. These receptors all stem from a young woman in good health and CMV-seropositive.

The chain links TRBV4-2 to TRBJ2-7; 10 bases map to TRBD2. The CDR3 spans 15 residues. V was pared by 4 bases and J by 2 bases, with 5 bases of the junction left unmatched. CDR1 and CDR2 from the germline V gene are LGHNA and YNFKEQ. The CDR3 sequence: CASSRDLAGAYEQYF. The CDR3 DNA is TGTGCCAGCAGCCGAGATCTAGCGGGAGCCTACGAGCAGTACTTC.

The CDR3 spells CASSIDTGDSNQPQHF. The CDR3 DNA is TGTGCCAGTAGTATAGATACAGGGGATAGCAATCAGCCCCAGCATTTT. The J gene is TRBJ1-5, the V gene TRBV19; 7 bases fit TRBD1. Germline lookup yields CDR1 LNHDA and CDR2 SQIVND (reference sequence). Trimming cost V 0 bases and J 0 bases; bases outside gene matches: 2. This CDR3 region has 16 residues.

Regarding this clone: Other DNA variants within this sample encode the same CDR3. This chain uses TRBV27 with TRBJ2-7; D not resolved. This CDR3 has 13 amino acids. The ends were cut back, 6 bases at V and 0 bases at J, with 9 bases in the middle. Germline CDR1 MNHEY, CDR2 SMNVEV (reference sequence). The CDR3 protein is CASSLTSSYEQYF. The CDR3 bases are TGTGCCAGCAGCCTCACCAGCTCCTACGAGCAGTACTTC.

V and J are TRBV9 and TRBJ2-1; the match to TRBD2 covers 7 bases. The V gene's germline CDR1 is SGDLS and CDR2 YYNGEE. CDR3 length: 14 amino acids. With 0 bases clipped from V and 4 bases from J, the junction kept 1 base outside the gene matches. CDR3: CASSVGGSYNEQFF. The CDR3 nucleotides are TGTGCCAGCAGCGTAGGCGGGAGTTACAATGAGCAGTTCTTC.

The table lists this clone with a few counts. V gene TRBV25-1 combines with J gene TRBJ1-3; tentative D call: TRBD1 (5 bases). V shed 6 bases and J shed 14 bases, with 14 bases lying between them. CDR3 size: 11 residues. Looked up from germline, CDR1 is MGHDK and CDR2 is SYGVNS. In nucleotides, the CDR3 is TGTGCCAGCAGCTTTTCAGGGATTCTATATTTT. This translates into CASSFSGILYF.

The gene calls are TRBV5-1 and TRBJ2-6; 9 bases agree with TRBD1. The CDR3 loop spans 17 amino acids. In germline, CDR1 is SGHRS, CDR2 YFSETQ. The trim removed 5 bases at V and 1 base at J, leaving 7 bases unmatched. CDR3: CASRQQGAPSGANVLTF. DNA of the CDR3: TGCGCCAGCAGACAACAGGGGGCTCCGTCTGGGGCCAACGTCCTGACTTTC.

A single count supports this clone. The genes are TRBV5-4 and TRBJ2-5; D possibly corresponds to TRBD1 (6 bases). CDR3 length: 13 residues. Trimming shortened V by 7 bases and J by 0 bases, and 10 bases separated the two germline ends. Germline values: CDR1 SGHNT, CDR2 YYREEE (reference sequence). The CDR3: CASGRDNQETQYF. The CDR3 DNA sequence: TGTGCCAGCGGCCGGGACAACCAAGAGACCCAGTACTTC. Full variable domain (outside the CDR3, taken from reference TRBV5-4 and TRBJ2-5): ETGVTQSPTHLIKTRGQQVTLRCSSQSGHNTVSWYQQALGQGPQFIFQYYREEENGRGNFPPRFSGLQFPNYSSELNVNALELDDSALYLCASGRDNQETQYFGPGTRLLVL.

The rearrangement uses TRBV7-6 and TRBJ1-2, with 8 bases that match TRBD1. Germline V CDR1 and CDR2: SGHVS, FNYEAQ. The V gene end was trimmed by 4 bases and the J gene end by 2 bases; junction bases not matched to a gene: 9. The CDR3 covers 16 residues. CDR3 in amino acids: CASSSHYRGKNYGYTF. In DNA form, the CDR3 reads TGTGCCAGCAGCTCACATTACAGGGGGAAAAACTATGGCTACACCTTC.

V gene TRBV5-1 combines with J gene TRBJ2-1; 13 bases match TRBD2. The V gene end was trimmed by 4 bases and the J gene end by 14 bases; junction bases not matched to a gene: 12. This CDR3 contains 15 residues. Germline V gives CDR1 SGHRS, CDR2 YFSETQ. This CDR3 reads CASSPLTSGRPLEFF. The CDR3 nucleotides are TGCGCCAGCAGCCCCTTGACTAGCGGGAGGCCCCTGGAGTTCTTC.

This clone showed up just once. The V gene is TRBV11-2, the J gene TRBJ1-2, with 9 bases matching TRBD1. Losses at the gene ends were 1 base for V and 7 bases for J; bases not matched to a gene: 4. CDR1 is SGHAT, CDR2 FQNNGV, per germline. The length of the CDR3 is 14 residues. CDR3 sequence reads: CASSLAGTGSGYTF. The CDR3 nucleotides read TGTGCCAGCAGCTTAGCGGGGACAGGGTCTGGCTACACCTTC.

The rearrangement joins TRBV27 to TRBJ2-1, with 7 bases matching TRBD2. The CDR3 spans 16 residues. V was clipped by 5 bases and J by 0 bases; unmatched bases: 7. Germline V gene sequence: CDR1 MNHEY, CDR2 SMNVEV (reference sequence). Here the CDR3 reads CASSPTSVRSYNEQFF. DNA for the CDR3: TGTGCCAGCAGTCCCACTAGCGTCCGCTCCTACAATGAGCAGTTCTTC.

V is TRBV27 and J is TRBJ2-1; 10 nucleotides line up with TRBD1. This CDR3 has 17 amino acids. Germline V lookup: CDR1 MNHEY, CDR2 SMNVEV (reference sequence). The V segment lost 4 bases and the J segment 4 bases; nucleotides outside the gene matches: 10. CDR3 protein: CASSSTWGDRGYNEQFF. The CDR3 coding sequence is TGTGCCAGCAGTTCCACGTGGGGGGACAGGGGATACAATGAGCAGTTCTTC.

This clone turned up a few times. The chain is built from TRBV9 and TRBJ1-2; weak D call: TRBD1 (6 bases). Germline CDR1 is SGDLS and CDR2 is YYNGEE. Trimming left V 0 bases short and J 1 base short, with 10 bases between. The CDR3 covers 15 residues. The DNA for the CDR3 is TGTGCCAGCAGCGTAGGGGGACACCTTAACTATGGCTACACCTTC. This gives the protein CASSVGGHLNYGYTF.

This sequence joins TRBV5-1 and TRBJ2-1; TRBD2 is a possible D gene (6 bases). Trimming cost V 0 bases and J 15 bases, with 13 bases left between them. The germline V gene encodes CDR1 SGHRS and CDR2 YFSETQ. The length of the CDR3 is 12 residues. The chain's CDR3 is CASSLVGGWPFF. As DNA, the CDR3 is TGCGCCAGCAGCTTGGTCGGAGGGTGGCCGTTCTTC.

The V and J genes are TRBV5-1 and TRBJ2-1, with D tentatively TRBD1 (6 bases). V dropped 0 bases and J dropped 4 bases, with 14 bases sitting between them. The CDR3 contains 16 residues. CDR1 is SGHRS, CDR2 YFSETQ, per germline. CDR3 protein: CASSLAVQGSYNEQFF. The CDR3 DNA is TGCGCCAGCAGCTTGGCGGTCCAGGGGTCATACAATGAGCAGTTCTTC.

The chain joins TRBV2 to TRBJ2-7, with 7 bases identical to TRBD2. This CDR3 spans 15 amino acids. With 5 bases clipped from V and 4 bases from J, the junction kept 11 bases outside the gene matches. From germline, CDR1 is SNHLY and CDR2 FYNNEI. CDR3 loop: CASSPRLGGVYEQYF. For the CDR3, the DNA is TGTGCCAGCAGTCCCCGTCTGGGGGGGGTATACGAGCAGTACTTC.

This chain links TRBV14 with TRBJ1-2; 8 nucleotides align to TRBD1. CDR3 length equals 15 residues. Germline loops: CDR1 SGHDN, CDR2 FVKESK. J gave up 4 bases and V 4 bases, and 8 bases lay outside the gene matches. The CDR3 sequence: CASSPSGTGPYGYTF. For the CDR3, the DNA is TGTGCCAGCAGCCCCTCCGGGACAGGCCCCTATGGCTACACCTTC.

The chain links TRBV5-1 to TRBJ2-3; 10 bases line up with TRBD2. The CDR3 is 15 residues long. The germline CDR1 and CDR2 sequences are SGHRS and YFSETQ. The trim removed 1 base at V and 6 bases at J, leaving 5 bases unmatched. CDR3 nucleotide sequence: TGCGCCAGCAGCTTGTTGGCTAGCGGGAGCGATACGCAGTATTTT. Its translation is CASSLLASGSDTQYF.

This chain connects TRBV4-1 to TRBJ2-5, with 12 bases that match TRBD2. From germline, CDR1 is MGHRA and CDR2 YSYEKL. Unmatched junction bases numbered 4, after V lost 0 bases and J lost 2 bases. The CDR3 is made up of 17 amino acids. The DNA for the CDR3 is TGCGCCAGCAGCCAAGATTCCGGACTAGCGGGACAAGAGACCCAGTACTTC. Translation gives CASSQDSGLAGQETQYF.

Only a few counts were recorded for this clone. The J gene is TRBJ2-1, the V gene TRBV7-9; the D is unclear. V was clipped by 1 base and J by 8 bases, with 6 bases between them. The CDR3 length is 12 residues. Germline V CDR1 and CDR2: SEHNR, FQNEAQ (reference sequence). CDR3 coding DNA: TGTGCCAGCAGCTTAGGCATAGATGAGCAGTTCTTC. It encodes CASSLGIDEQFF.

This chain connects TRBV6-5 to TRBJ1-4; D remains ambiguous. V gave up 3 bases and J gave up 8 bases, with 13 bases separating them. The CDR3 has 14 residues. The germline CDR1 and CDR2 sequences are MNHEY and SVGAGI. The CDR3 sequence is CASSYGAELEKLFF. CDR3 nucleotides: TGTGCCAGCAGTTATGGAGCAGAACTCGAAAAACTGTTTTTT.